This T cell receptor (beta chain) was recovered during a study of T cell changes during pregnancy in multiple sclerosis (dated by TCRdb to the late 2010s). Some background on the complete study: The study examined how the T cell repertoire changed over the course of pregnancy in women with multiple sclerosis.

Library preparation was by the immunoSEQ multiplex PCR assay. TCRdb took this table from immuneACCESS and kept in-frame rearrangements with V and J called. Such tables lack part of the clones; where checked against another copy, unresolved V genes explain under half of the gap, and the rest is unexplained. Counted in this sample were around 84,000 clones; 90% to 95% of them appeared once. The top ten clones comprise approximately 0.92% of the sample. V is pruned by 5 bases and J by 1 base, leaving 3 bases of the junction without a gene match. The CDR3 contains 17 residues, cysteine and phenylalanine counted. Only the CDR3 DNA is retained, 51 bases long and in frame from the first base. In the germline V gene, CDR1 corresponds to SGHVS and CDR2 to FQNEAQ. Comments on this clone: Its binding antigen is unknown. Base qualities are not recorded, but no much larger clone differs from it by a single base.

The specimen comprised peripheral blood, sampled in the second trimester of pregnancy. The TCR comes from a female donor in good health, enrolled as a control in a pregnancy study. The chain links TRBV7-8 with TRBJ2-1; 15 of the junction bases match TRBD2. DNA sequence: TGTGCCAGCAGCCTGGGACTAGCGGGAGGATCCTACAATGAGCAGTTCTTC. Translated, this is CASSLGLAGGSYNEQFF.